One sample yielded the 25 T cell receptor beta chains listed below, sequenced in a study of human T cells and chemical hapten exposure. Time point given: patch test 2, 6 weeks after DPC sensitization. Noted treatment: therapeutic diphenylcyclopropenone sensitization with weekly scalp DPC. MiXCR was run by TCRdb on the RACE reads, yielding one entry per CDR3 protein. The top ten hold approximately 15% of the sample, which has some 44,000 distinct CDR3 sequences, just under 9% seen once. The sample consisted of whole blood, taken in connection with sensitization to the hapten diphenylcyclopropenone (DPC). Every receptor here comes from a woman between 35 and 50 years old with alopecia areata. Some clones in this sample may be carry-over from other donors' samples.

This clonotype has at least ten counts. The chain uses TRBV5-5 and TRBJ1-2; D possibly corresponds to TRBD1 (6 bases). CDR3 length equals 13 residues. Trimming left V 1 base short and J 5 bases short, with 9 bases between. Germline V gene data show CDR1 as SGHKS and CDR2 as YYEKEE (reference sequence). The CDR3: CASSLNRDYGYTF. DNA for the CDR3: TGTGCCAGCAGCTTGAACAGGGATTATGGCTACACCTTC.

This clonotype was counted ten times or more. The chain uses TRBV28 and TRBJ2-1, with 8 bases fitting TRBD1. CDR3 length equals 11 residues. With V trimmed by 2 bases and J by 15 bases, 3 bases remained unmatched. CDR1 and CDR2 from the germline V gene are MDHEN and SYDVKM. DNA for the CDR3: TGTGCCAGCAGTTTAAGGGACAGGCCGTTCTTC. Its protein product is CASSLRDRPFF.

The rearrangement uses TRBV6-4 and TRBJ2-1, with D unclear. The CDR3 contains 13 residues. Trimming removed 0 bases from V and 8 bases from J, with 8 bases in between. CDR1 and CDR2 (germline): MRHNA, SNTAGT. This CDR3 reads CASSDSTVHEQFF. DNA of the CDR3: TGTGCCAGCAGTGACTCCACAGTGCATGAGCAGTTCTTC.

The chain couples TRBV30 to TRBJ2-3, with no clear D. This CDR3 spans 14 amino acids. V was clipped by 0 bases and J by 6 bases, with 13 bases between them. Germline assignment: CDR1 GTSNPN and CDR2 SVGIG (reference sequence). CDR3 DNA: TGTGCCTGGAGTGTACTCTTTCGGCCGGATACGCAGTATTTT. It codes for CAWSVLFRPDTQYF.

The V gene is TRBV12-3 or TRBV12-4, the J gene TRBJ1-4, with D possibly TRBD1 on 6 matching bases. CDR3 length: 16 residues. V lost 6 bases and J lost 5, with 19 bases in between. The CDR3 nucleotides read TGTGCCAGCAGGCCGCAGACAAGTGGGACAAATGAAAAACTGTTTTTT. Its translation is CASRPQTSGTNEKLFF.

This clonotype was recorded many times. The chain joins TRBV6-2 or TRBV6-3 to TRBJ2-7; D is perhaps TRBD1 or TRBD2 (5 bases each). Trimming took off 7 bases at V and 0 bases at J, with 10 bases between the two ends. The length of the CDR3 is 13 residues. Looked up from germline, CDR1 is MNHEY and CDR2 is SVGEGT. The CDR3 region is CASIGGSSYEQYF. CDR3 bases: TGTGCCAGCATTGGGGGATCCTCCTACGAGCAGTACTTC.

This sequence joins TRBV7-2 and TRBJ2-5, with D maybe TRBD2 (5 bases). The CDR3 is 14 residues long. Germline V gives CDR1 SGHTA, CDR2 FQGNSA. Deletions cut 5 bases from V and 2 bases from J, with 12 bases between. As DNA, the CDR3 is TGTGCCAGCAGCGCCCATCGCGGGCAAGAGACCCAGTACTTC. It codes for CASSAHRGQETQYF. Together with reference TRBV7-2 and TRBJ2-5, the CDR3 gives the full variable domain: GAGVSQSPSNKVTEKGKDVELRCDPISGHTALYWYRQSLGQGLEFLIYFQGNSAPDKSGLPSDRFSAERTGGSVSTLTIQRTQQEDSAVYLCASSAHRGQETQYFGPGTRLLVL.

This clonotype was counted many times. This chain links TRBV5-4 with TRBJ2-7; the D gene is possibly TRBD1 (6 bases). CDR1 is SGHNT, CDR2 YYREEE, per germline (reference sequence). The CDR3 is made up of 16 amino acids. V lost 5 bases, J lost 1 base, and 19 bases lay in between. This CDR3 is CASSPGLGTRSYEQYF. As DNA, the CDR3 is TGTGCCAGCAGTCCCGGTCTTGGGACACGTTCCTACGAGCAGTACTTC.

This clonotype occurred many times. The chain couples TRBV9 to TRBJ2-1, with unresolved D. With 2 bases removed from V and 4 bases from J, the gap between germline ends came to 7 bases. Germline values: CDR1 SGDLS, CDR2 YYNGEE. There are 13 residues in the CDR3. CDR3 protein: CASSVAPYNEQFF. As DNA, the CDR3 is TGTGCCAGCAGCGTGGCTCCATACAATGAGCAGTTCTTC.

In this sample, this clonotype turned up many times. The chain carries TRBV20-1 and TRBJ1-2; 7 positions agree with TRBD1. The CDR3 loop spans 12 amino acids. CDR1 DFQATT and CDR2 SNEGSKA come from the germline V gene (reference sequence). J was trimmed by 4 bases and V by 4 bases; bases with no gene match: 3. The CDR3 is CSATQGSYGYTF. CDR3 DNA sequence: TGCAGTGCTACACAGGGGAGCTATGGCTACACCTTC.

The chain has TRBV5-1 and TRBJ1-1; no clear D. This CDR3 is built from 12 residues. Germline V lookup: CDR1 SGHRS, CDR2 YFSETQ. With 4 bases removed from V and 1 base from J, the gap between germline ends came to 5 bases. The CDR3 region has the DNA TGCGCCAGCAGCCGAGGGAACACTGAAGCTTTCTTT. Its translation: CASSRGNTEAFF.

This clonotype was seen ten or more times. The CDR3 is CAWSERENSPLHF. The CDR3 DNA reads TGTGCCTGGAGTGAGAGGGAAAATTCACCCCTCCACTTT. This sequence joins TRBV30 and TRBJ1-6, with D hard to call. V lost 1 base and J lost 7, with 8 bases in between. Germline V gene sequence: CDR1 GTSNPN, CDR2 SVGIG (reference sequence). The CDR3 loop spans 13 amino acids.

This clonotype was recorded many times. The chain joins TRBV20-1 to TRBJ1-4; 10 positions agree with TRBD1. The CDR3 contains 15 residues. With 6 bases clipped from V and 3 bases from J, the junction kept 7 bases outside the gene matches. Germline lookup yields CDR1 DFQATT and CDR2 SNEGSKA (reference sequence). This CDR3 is CSARDRGSSNEKLFF. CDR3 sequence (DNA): TGCAGTGCCCGGGACAGGGGTAGTTCTAATGAAAAACTGTTTTTT.

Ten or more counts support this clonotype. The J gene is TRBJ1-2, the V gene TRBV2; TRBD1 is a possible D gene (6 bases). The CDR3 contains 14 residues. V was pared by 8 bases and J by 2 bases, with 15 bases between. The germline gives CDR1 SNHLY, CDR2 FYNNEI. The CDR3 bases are TGTGCCAGCGAACGGGGGGGCATAAACTATGGCTACACCTTC. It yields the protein CASERGGINYGYTF.

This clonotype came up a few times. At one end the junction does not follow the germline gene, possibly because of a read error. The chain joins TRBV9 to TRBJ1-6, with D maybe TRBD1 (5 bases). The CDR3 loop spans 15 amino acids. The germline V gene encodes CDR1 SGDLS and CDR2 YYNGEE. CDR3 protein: CASSEMTDYNSPLPF. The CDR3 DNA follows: TGTGCCAGCAGCGAAATGACAGACTATAATTCACCCCTCCCCTTT.

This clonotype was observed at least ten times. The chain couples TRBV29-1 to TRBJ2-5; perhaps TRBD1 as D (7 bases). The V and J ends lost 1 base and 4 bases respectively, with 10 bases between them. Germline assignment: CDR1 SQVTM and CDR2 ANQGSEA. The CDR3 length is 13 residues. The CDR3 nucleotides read TGCAGCGTTGAAGGACAGGGAGGAGAGACCCAGTACTTC. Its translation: CSVEGQGGETQYF.

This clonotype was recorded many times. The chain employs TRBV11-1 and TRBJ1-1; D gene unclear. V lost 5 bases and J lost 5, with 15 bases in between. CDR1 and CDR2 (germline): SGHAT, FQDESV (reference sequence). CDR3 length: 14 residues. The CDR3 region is CASSLSGRVTEAFF. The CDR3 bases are TGTGCCAGCAGCCTTAGCGGTAGGGTGACTGAAGCTTTCTTT.

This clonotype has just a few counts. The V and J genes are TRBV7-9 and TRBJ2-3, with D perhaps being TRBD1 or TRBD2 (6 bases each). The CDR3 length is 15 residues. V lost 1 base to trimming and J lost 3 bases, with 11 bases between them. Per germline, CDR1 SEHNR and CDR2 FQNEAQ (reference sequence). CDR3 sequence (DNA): TGTGCCAGCAGCTTAGGTCGGGGGCGGACAGATACGCAGTATTTT. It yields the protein CASSLGRGRTDTQYF.

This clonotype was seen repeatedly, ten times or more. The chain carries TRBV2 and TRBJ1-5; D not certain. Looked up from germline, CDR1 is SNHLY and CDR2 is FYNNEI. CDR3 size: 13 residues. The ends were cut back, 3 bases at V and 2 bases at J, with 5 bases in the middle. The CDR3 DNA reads TGTGCCAGCAGTGACACAGGCAATCAGCCCCAGCATTTT. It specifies CASSDTGNQPQHF. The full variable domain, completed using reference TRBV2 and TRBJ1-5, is EPEVTQTPSHQVTQMGQEVILRCVPISNHLYFYWYRQILGQKVEFLVSFYNNEISEKSEIFDDQFSVERPDGSNFTLKIRSTKLEDSAMYFCASSDTGNQPQHFGDGTRLSIL.

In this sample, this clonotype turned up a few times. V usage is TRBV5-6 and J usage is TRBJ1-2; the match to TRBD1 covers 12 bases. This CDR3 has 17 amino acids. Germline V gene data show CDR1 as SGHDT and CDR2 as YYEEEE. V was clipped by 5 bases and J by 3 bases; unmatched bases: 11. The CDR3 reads CASRFGTGGQFYYGYTF. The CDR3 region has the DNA TGTGCCAGCAGGTTTGGGACAGGGGGCCAATTTTACTATGGCTACACCTTC.

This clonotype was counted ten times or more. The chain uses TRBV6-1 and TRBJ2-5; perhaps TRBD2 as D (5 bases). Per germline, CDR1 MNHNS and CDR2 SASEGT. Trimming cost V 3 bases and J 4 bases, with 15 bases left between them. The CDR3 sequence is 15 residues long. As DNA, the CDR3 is TGTGCCAGCAGTGAGGAACTAGAAGGAGGAGAGACCCAGTACTTC. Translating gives CASSEELEGGETQYF.

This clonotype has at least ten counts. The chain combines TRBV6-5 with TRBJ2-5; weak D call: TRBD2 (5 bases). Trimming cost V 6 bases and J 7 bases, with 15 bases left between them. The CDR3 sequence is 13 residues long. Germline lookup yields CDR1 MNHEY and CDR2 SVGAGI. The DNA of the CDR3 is TGTGCCAGCAGCCCGAGGGAAGGAAGGACCCAGTACTTC. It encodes CASSPREGRTQYF.

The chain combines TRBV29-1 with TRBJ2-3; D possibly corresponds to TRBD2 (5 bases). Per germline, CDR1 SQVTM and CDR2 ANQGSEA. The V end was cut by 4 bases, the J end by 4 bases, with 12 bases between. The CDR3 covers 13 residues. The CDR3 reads CSVVGGWADTQYF. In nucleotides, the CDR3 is TGCAGCGTTGTAGGAGGATGGGCAGATACGCAGTATTTT.

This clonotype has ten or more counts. The CDR3 DNA is TGTGCCAGCAGCAAAAAGGTTAGAGGGAAAAACACTGAAGCTTTCTTT. Protein product: CASSKKVRGKNTEAFF. The chain combines TRBV21-1 with TRBJ1-1. TRBV21-1 is given as a pseudogene. The CDR3 spans 16 residues.

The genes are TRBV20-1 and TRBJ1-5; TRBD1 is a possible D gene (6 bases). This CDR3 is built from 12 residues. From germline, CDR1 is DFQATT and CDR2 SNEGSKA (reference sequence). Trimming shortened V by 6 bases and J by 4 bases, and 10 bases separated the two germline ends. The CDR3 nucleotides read TGCAGTGCCGGACAGACGAATCAGCCCCAGCATTTT. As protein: CSAGQTNQPQHF.